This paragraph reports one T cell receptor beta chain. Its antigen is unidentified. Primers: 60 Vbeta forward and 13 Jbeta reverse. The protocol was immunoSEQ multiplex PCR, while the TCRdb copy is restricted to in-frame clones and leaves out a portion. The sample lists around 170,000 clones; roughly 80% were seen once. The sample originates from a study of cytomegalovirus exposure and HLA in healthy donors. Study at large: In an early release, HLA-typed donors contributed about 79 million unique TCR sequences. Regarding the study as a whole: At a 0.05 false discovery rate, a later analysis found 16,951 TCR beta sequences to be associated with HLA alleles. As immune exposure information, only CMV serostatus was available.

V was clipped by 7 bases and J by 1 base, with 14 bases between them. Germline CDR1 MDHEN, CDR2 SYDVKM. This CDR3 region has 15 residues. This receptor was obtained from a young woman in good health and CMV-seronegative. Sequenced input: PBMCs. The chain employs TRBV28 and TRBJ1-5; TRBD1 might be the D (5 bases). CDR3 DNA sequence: TGTGCCAGCATGGGGCCCAAAGCGAGCAATCAGCCCCAGCATTTT. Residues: CASMGPKASNQPQHF.